This TCR beta chain is drawn from a study of shared clonotypes between healthy human individuals. Every immunoSEQ plate was one replicate of a subset's evenly spread DNA. This table comes from immunoSEQ multiplex PCR, and its TCRdb copy is limited to in-frame clones, with some not included. The sample shows about 730,000 clones, just under 75% of them seen only once. Study findings and constraints: The study found lower generation probabilities in non-shared clonotypes than in those shared by all four donors. Of the naive CD4 clonotypes, approximately 5% were shared across several donors. Larger richness was generally estimated for naive than memory subsets.

The V end was cut by 7 bases, the J end by 3 bases, with 10 bases between. CDR1 is LNHDA and CDR2 is SQIVND in the germline V gene (reference sequence). There are 14 residues in the CDR3. Turning to this clone: What it binds is unknown.

The genes are TRBV19 and TRBJ2-6; no definite D call. This receptor was identified in a young woman in good health. Sequencing was performed on memory CD4+ T cells sorted from blood. Subset specified: CD45RA-negative fraction. CDR3: CASTWGGGANVLTF. CDR3 nucleotide sequence: TGTGCCAGTACGTGGGGTGGTGGGGCCAACGTCCTGACTTTC.